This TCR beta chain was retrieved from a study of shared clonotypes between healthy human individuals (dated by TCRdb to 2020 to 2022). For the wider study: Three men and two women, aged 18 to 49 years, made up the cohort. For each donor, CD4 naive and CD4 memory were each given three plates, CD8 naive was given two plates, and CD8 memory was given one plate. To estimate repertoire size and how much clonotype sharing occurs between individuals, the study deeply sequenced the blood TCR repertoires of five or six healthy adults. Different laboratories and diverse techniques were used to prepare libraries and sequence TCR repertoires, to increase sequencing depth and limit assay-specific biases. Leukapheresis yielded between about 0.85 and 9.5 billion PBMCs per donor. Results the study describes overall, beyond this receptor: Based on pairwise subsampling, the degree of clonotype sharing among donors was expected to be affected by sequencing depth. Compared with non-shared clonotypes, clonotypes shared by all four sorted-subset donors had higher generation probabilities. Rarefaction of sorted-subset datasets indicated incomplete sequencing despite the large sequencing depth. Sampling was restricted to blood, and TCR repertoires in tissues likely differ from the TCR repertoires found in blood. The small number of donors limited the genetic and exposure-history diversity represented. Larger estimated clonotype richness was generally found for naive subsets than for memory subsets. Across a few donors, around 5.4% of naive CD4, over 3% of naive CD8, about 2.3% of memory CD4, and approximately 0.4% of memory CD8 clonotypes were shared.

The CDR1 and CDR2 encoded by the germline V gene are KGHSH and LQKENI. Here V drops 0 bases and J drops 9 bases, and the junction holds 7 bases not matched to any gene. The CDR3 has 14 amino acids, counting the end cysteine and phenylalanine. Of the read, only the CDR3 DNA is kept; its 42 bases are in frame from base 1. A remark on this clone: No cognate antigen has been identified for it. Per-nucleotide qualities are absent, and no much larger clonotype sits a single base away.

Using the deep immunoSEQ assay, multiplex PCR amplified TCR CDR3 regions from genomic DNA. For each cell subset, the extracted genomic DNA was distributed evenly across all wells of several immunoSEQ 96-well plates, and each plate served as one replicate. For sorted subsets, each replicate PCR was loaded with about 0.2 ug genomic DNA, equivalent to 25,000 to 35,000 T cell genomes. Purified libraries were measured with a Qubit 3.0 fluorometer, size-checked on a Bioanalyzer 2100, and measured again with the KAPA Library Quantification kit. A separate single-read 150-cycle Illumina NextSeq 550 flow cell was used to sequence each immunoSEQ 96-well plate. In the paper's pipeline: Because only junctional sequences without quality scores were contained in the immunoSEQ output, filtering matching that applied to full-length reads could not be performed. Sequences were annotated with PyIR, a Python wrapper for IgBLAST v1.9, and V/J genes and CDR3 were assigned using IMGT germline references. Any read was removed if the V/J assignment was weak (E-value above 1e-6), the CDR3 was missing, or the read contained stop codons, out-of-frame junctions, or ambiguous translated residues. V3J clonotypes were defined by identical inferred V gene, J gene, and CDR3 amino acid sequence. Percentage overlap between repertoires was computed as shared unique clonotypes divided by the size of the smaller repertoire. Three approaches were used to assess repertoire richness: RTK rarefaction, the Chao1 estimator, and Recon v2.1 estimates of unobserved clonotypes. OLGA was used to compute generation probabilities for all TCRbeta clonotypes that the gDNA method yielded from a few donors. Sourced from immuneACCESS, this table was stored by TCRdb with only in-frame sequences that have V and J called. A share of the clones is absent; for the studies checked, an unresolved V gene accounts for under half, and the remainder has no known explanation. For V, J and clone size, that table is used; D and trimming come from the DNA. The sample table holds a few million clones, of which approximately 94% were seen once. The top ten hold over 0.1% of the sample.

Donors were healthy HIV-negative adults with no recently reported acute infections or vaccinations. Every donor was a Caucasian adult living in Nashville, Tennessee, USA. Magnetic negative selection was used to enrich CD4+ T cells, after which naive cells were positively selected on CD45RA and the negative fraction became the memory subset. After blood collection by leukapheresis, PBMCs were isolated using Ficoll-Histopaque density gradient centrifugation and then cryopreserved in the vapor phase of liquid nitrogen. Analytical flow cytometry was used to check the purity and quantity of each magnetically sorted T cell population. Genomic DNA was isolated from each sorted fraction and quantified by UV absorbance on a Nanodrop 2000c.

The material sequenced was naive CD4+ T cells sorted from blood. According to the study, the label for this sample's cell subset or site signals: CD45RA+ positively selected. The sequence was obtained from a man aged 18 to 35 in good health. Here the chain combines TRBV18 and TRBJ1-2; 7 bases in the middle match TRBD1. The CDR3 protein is CASSPPGTAQSYTF. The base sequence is TGTGCCAGCTCACCACCGGGGACAGCCCAAAGCTACACCTTC.